This T cell receptor beta chain was sequenced in a study of glioma-infiltrating T cells. Study at large: Presurgical dexamethasone in glioma patients lasted six or fewer days.

The CDR3 totals 15 residues. Germline V gene sequence: CDR1 SGHVS, CDR2 FNYEAQ. V lost 1 base and J 0 bases, leaving 8 bases between the germline ends. TCR alpha and beta CDR3 regions were amplified from RNA using iRepertoire nested multiplex PCR. Each CDR3 protein is one row after TCRdb ran MiXCR on the multiplex PCR reads. Of around 390,000 distinct CDR3 sequences listed, roughly two fifths are singletons. This chain connects TRBV7-6 to TRBJ2-3; D is unresolved. Specimen: glioma tissue, nonneoplastic brain tissue, or PBMCs (not recorded which). The clonotype was recovered from a human donor with low-grade glioma or glioblastoma, undergoing nonglioma brain surgery, or in good health (not recorded which). The CDR3 DNA is TGTGCCAGCAGCTTAGGCCCCGACAGCACAGATACGCAGTATTTT. Translating it yields CASSLGPDSTDTQYF.